This T cell receptor (beta chain) was captured by sequencing in a study of CD8 T cells in Susac syndrome (dated by TCRdb to the late 2010s). Background for the entire study: The study used repertoire sequencing to test whether antigen drove CD8+ T cell activation and differentiation in Susac syndrome.

Peripheral blood CD8+ and CD4+ T cells from healthy donors, Susac syndrome patients and multiple sclerosis patients were profiled using high-throughput TCR beta sequencing. The multiple sclerosis controls were treatment-naive patients who had stable or active relapsing-remitting disease and met the revised McDonald criteria. Bulk CD8+ and CD4+ T cells were purified by magnetic negative isolation, while CD8+ TEMRA cells were enriched using FACS. Blood was collected in EDTA tubes and processed within 24 hours, with PBMCs isolated through density gradient centrifugation. PBMCs destined for TCR sequencing were cryopreserved in liquid nitrogen and later thawed in a 37 °C water bath. Purity of sorted or isolated CD4+, CD8+ and CD8+ TEMRA cells was at least 90%. The full study reports these points: The number of individuals in the TCR sequencing and HLA analysis was acknowledged as relatively small.

RNA was extracted using the RNeasy kit, and about 0.45 to 1 microgram was reverse transcribed with random hexamers. The immunoSEQ multiplex PCR assay, covering 54 Vbeta and 13 Jbeta segments, was used to amplify TCR beta CDR3 regions. Bias from PCR amplification was corrected by using a synthetic template baseline for primer optimization and for computational correction. Regarding the original processing steps: Reads were assigned to V, D and J genes according to IMGT and analyzed in immunoSEQ Analyzer, with only productive sequences retained. To calculate clonality, Shannon entropy was normalized by log2 of the number of productive unique sequences and then subtracted from one. For each patient and control, public and private clones were evaluated within the 100 most prevalent clones. Clones were defined as Susac-specific if absent from the healthy and MS cohorts, from approximately 1,100 published viral clones and from other ImmuneACCESS disease sequences. TCRdb reran the public reads through fastp at Q25 and MiXCR, keeping productive beta chains. Rows with one shared CDR3 protein collapse into an entry with the most common genes and DNA. TCRdb, not the authors, supplied the V and J calls. Across this sample there are a few hundred thousand distinct CDR3 sequences, with 95% seen only once. 0.085% to 0.095% of the sample goes to the ten largest clones.

Ends trimmed: V by 9 bases, J by 7 bases; bases unmatched to a gene: 10. The CDR3 sequence holds 13 residues, the cysteine and phenylalanine included. Only the CDR3 DNA is retained, 39 bases long and in frame from the first base. The germline V gene sets CDR1 to ENHRY and CDR2 to SYGVKD. About this clonotype itself: Its antigen is currently not known. Qualities for individual bases were not recorded, and no much larger clone is one base off.

This sequence originates from a human donor with multiple sclerosis. The chain couples TRBV10-3 to TRBJ1-2; 8 nucleotides in the junction match TRBD1. Sequenced sample: CD4+ T cells from PBMCs. The sequenced DNA: TGTGCCATTCCTGGACAGGGAGGCACTGGCTACACCTTC. The encoded protein is CAIPGQGGTGYTF.